The next 27 T cell receptor beta chains were all read from a single sample in a study of identical twins. Each CDR3 protein is one row after TCRdb ran MiXCR on the 5' RACE reads. The sample holds 1.5 million to 2 million distinct CDR3 sequences, 25% to 35% seen once. Sequencing was done on a sample of cord blood. These receptors were taken from a newborn girl in good health.

The table lists this clonotype with a few counts. The rearrangement joins TRBV20-1 to TRBJ2-5; D is unresolved. Germline V gives CDR1 DFQATT, CDR2 SNEGSKA (reference sequence). The CDR3 is 13 amino acids. The germline V and J ends were trimmed by 2 bases and 6 bases, with 13 bases remaining between them. The CDR3 DNA reads TGCAGTGCTAGAAGTCCCATGTTGAAGACCCAGTACTTC. Translating gives CSARSPMLKTQYF.

V gene TRBV29-1 combines with J gene TRBJ2-7; possible D gene TRBD2, 6 bases. V lost 4 bases and J lost 5, with 18 bases in between. Germline V lookup: CDR1 SQVTM, CDR2 ANQGSEA. This CDR3 has 14 amino acids. As DNA, the CDR3 is TGCAGCGTTGGGCGGAGGGAGGCCCTCCACGAGCAGTACTTC. Translated, it gives CSVGRREALHEQYF.

The chain couples TRBV5-1 to TRBJ2-1; 9 nucleotides align to TRBD1. J lost 0 bases, V lost 0 bases, and 7 bases had no gene match. The CDR3 loop spans 18 amino acids. CDR1 and CDR2 (germline): SGHRS, YFSETQ. The CDR3 loop reads CASSLAGTGMSSYNEQFF. The CDR3 nucleotides read TGCGCCAGCAGCTTGGCCGGGACAGGGATGAGCTCCTACAATGAGCAGTTCTTC.

This clonotype occurred a few times. The chain is built from TRBV2 and TRBJ2-7; no firm D call. The CDR3 is 13 residues long. The germline V gene encodes CDR1 SNHLY and CDR2 FYNNEI. The V end lost 4 bases, the J end lost 2 bases, and 9 bases lay between the germline ends. The CDR3 loop is CASSVQPPYEQYF. The CDR3 nucleotides read TGTGCCAGCAGTGTCCAGCCTCCCTACGAGCAGTACTTC.

The chain uses TRBV10-3 and TRBJ2-7; 7 bases line up with TRBD1. Germline lookup yields CDR1 ENHRY and CDR2 SYGVKD. The V and J ends lost 2 bases and 2 bases, in that order; junction bases with no gene match: 3. This CDR3 region has 14 residues. The CDR3 loop reads CAISEAGTAYEQYF. The CDR3 nucleotides read TGTGCCATCAGTGAGGCCGGGACAGCCTACGAGCAGTACTTC.

The V and J genes are TRBV29-1 and TRBJ1-2, with D maybe TRBD1 (5 bases). The CDR3 spans 12 residues. In germline, CDR1 is SQVTM, CDR2 ANQGSEA. The V and J ends lost 4 bases and 5 bases respectively, with 11 bases between them. CDR3 sequence reads: CSVVKGTYGYTF. As DNA, the CDR3 is TGCAGCGTTGTCAAGGGGACGTATGGCTACACCTTC. The variable domain in full, completed from reference TRBV29-1 and TRBJ1-2, reads SAVISQKPSRDICQRGTSLTIQCQVDSQVTMMFWYRQQPGQSLTLIATANQGSEATYESGFVIDKFPISRPNLTFSTLTVSNMSPEDSSIYLCSVVKGTYGYTFGSGTRLTVV.

The rearrangement uses TRBV6-1 and TRBJ1-6; D possibly corresponds to TRBD1 (6 bases). The CDR3 runs to 15 residues. Per the germline V gene, CDR1 is MNHNS and CDR2 is SASEGT. The V end lost 11 bases, the J end lost 0 bases, and 14 bases lay between the germline ends. The CDR3 sequence: CALRGGSSYNSPLHF. The CDR3 DNA follows: TGTGCCCTAAGGGGGGGGAGCTCCTATAATTCACCCCTCCACTTT.

In its sample, this clonotype was seen a few times. This chain joins TRBV5-1 and TRBJ1-6, with TRBD1 matching over 7 bases. V shed 4 bases, J shed 5 bases, and the junction held 6 bases outside the gene matches. CDR3 length equals 15 residues. Germline-derived CDR1 and CDR2 are SGHRS and YFSETQ. CDR3 sequence (DNA): TGCGCCAGCAGCCCCACCGGACAGGATAATTCACCCCTCCACTTT. This gives the protein CASSPTGQDNSPLHF.

The chain uses TRBV10-3 and TRBJ2-7; 7 bases fit TRBD2. The CDR3 runs to 15 residues. V was pared by 5 bases and J by 1 base, with 8 bases of the junction left unmatched. Looked up from germline, CDR1 is ENHRY and CDR2 is SYGVKD. CDR3 DNA: TGTGCCATCAGTAACACTAGCGCCTTTTCCTACGAGCAGTACTTC. It encodes CAISNTSAFSYEQYF.

The chain recombines TRBV20-1 with TRBJ2-7; 9 positions match TRBD2. The CDR3 has 14 residues. In germline, CDR1 is DFQATT, CDR2 SNEGSKA (reference sequence). The CDR3, as DNA: TGCAGCTCCAGGGCGGGAGGGCGGTACAATGAGCAGTACTTC. Protein sequence: CSSRAGGRYNEQYF.

Points on this clonotype: The junction and the germline gene differ at one end; a read error may be behind it. The gene calls are TRBV29-1 and TRBJ2-1, with unresolved D. Germline loops: CDR1 SQVTM, CDR2 ANQGSEA. This CDR3 contains 14 residues. The CDR3 spells CSAARQTSYNEQLF. As DNA, the CDR3 is TGCAGCGCTGCGAGACAAACCTCCTACAATGAGCAGTTATTC.

This chain joins TRBV10-3 and TRBJ2-2, with 10 bases that match TRBD2. Germline loops: CDR1 ENHRY, CDR2 SYGVKD. This CDR3 comprises 15 residues. V lost 4 bases to trimming and J lost 1 base; unmatched junction nucleotides: 0. This CDR3 is CAISGTSGNTGELFF. The CDR3 coding sequence is TGTGCCATCAGTGGGACTAGCGGGAACACCGGGGAGCTGTTTTTT.

In its sample, this clonotype was seen a few times. The V and J genes are TRBV4-2 and TRBJ1-2; no clear D. Germline CDR1 reads LGHNA; CDR2 reads YNFKEQ. V was shortened by 3 bases and J by 8 bases, with 10 bases between the two germline ends. The CDR3 sequence is 12 residues long. The CDR3 reads CASSQGLRGYTF. CDR3 sequence (DNA): TGTGCCAGCAGCCAGGGGTTAAGGGGCTACACCTTC.

This clonotype has only a few counts. The rearrangement joins TRBV5-6 to TRBJ2-3; no clear D. The germline V and J ends were trimmed by 4 bases and 2 bases, with 11 bases remaining between them. The CDR3 consists of 14 residues. Germline-derived CDR1 and CDR2 are SGHDT and YYEEEE. In DNA form, the CDR3 reads TGTGCCAGCAGCCCAAAAAGTCTCACAGATACGCAGTATTTT. It encodes CASSPKSLTDTQYF.

As for this clonotype: A clone one base away is much larger, so this may be a read error. The chain combines TRBV12-3 or TRBV12-4 with TRBJ2-5; weak D call: TRBD1 (5 bases). The ends were cut back, 4 bases at V and 11 bases at J, with 14 bases in the middle. CDR3 length: 12 amino acids. The DNA for the CDR3 is TGTGCCAGCAGTTCCCTCCAGGGTGAGCAGTACTTC. Protein product: CASSSLQGEQYF.

The rearrangement uses TRBV5-1 and TRBJ2-2; no clear D gene. The CDR3 sequence is 14 residues long. Trimming cost V 1 base and J 4 bases, with 8 bases left between them. Germline CDR1 reads SGHRS; CDR2 reads YFSETQ. CDR3 loop: CASSLYLSTGELFF. Written as DNA, the CDR3 is TGCGCCAGCAGCTTGTACTTGAGCACCGGGGAGCTGTTTTTT.

The table lists this clonotype with a few counts. The genes are TRBV28 and TRBJ1-2, with 12 bases lining up with TRBD1. After removal of 3 bases from V and 6 bases from J, the junction contained 5 bases not matched to a gene. From germline, CDR1 is MDHEN and CDR2 SYDVKM. The CDR3 loop spans 15 amino acids. CDR3 sequence reads: CASSFGDRGQNGYTF. In nucleotides, the CDR3 is TGTGCCAGCAGTTTTGGGGACAGGGGGCAAAATGGCTACACCTTC.

The gene calls are TRBV20-1 and TRBJ2-2; no firm D call. The CDR3 runs to 13 residues. Germline CDR1 DFQATT, CDR2 SNEGSKA (reference sequence). The germline V and J ends were trimmed by 2 bases and 4 bases, with 8 bases remaining between them. The CDR3 protein is CSARPYSTGELFF. The CDR3 DNA reads as TGCAGTGCTAGACCCTACAGCACCGGGGAGCTGTTTTTT.

This clonotype was counted between two and nine times. V and J are TRBV18 and TRBJ1-1; D gene uncertain. The CDR3 totals 14 residues. Trimming shortened V by 5 bases and J by 4 bases, and 14 bases separated the two germline ends. Germline loops: CDR1 KGHSH, CDR2 LQKENI. The chain's CDR3 is CASSSALSGTEAFF. The CDR3 DNA is TGTGCCAGCTCATCGGCCCTCTCGGGCACTGAAGCTTTCTTT.

The genes are TRBV20-1 and TRBJ1-5; no clear D. Trimming pared 7 bases from V and 0 bases from J, leaving 10 bases between. The CDR3 consists of 13 residues. The germline gives CDR1 DFQATT, CDR2 SNEGSKA (reference sequence). CDR3 residues: CSGGRYSNQPQHF. CDR3 coding DNA: TGCAGTGGAGGACGGTATAGCAATCAGCCCCAGCATTTT.

The CDR3 coding sequence is TGTGCCAGCAGTCTCCAGGGAGCCAGGGAGCTGTTTTTT. It is translated as CASSLQGARELFF. V usage is TRBV27 and J usage is TRBJ2-2; D could derive from TRBD1 or TRBD2 (5 bases each). Per germline, CDR1 MNHEY and CDR2 SMNVEV (reference sequence). Trimming stripped 5 bases from V and 9 bases from J, with 13 bases between. The length of the CDR3 is 13 residues.

J is TRBJ2-7 and V is TRBV20-1, with no clear D. This CDR3 has 14 residues. Germline V lookup: CDR1 DFQATT, CDR2 SNEGSKA (reference sequence). V was shortened by 7 bases and J by 7 bases, with 23 bases between the two germline ends. CDR3 DNA: TGCAGTGTCCCTCGGACGGGCCACAACAATGAGCAGTACTTC. Translation gives CSVPRTGHNNEQYF.

In the case of this clonotype: Compared with germline, one end of the junction differs, possibly owing to a read error. This chain uses TRBV13 with TRBJ1-1, with 7 bases that match TRBD1. In germline, CDR1 is PRHDT, CDR2 FYEKMQ (reference sequence). The CDR3 is made up of 14 amino acids. CDR3 in DNA: TGTGCCAGCAGCTTAGCCTACAGGGGCACTGAAGTTTTCTTT. Translating it yields CASSLAYRGTEVFF.

The V and J genes are TRBV7-2 and TRBJ2-3, with D maybe TRBD2 (5 bases). Trimming removed 6 bases from V and 6 bases from J, with 13 bases in between. The CDR3 length is 13 residues. Germline CDR1 SGHTA, CDR2 FQGNSA. CDR3 DNA sequence: TGTGCCAGCAGGACAACTAGTCCCGATACGCAGTATTTT. Translation gives CASRTTSPDTQYF.

This clonotype came up once. The V gene is TRBV5-6, the J gene TRBJ2-1, with D possibly called TRBD1 or TRBD2 (5 bases each). The germline gives CDR1 SGHDT, CDR2 YYEEEE. This CDR3 spans 15 amino acids. V gave up 2 bases and J gave up 6 bases, with 15 bases separating them. CDR3: CASSFTGTLVNEQFF. CDR3 DNA sequence: TGTGCCAGCAGCTTCACCGGGACCCTCGTCAATGAGCAGTTCTTC.

CDR3 coding DNA: TGTGCCATCAGTGAACCTCCGACCGGGGAGCTGTTTTTT. Translated: CAISEPPTGELFF. The chain recombines TRBV10-3 with TRBJ2-2; the D is unclear. Germline assignment: CDR1 ENHRY and CDR2 SYGVKD. This CDR3 is built from 13 residues. The ends were cut back, 3 bases at V and 5 bases at J, with 7 bases in the middle.

The V gene is TRBV28, the J gene TRBJ1-5, with no clear D. Trimming took 2 bases from V and 4 from J, leaving 12 bases between them. This CDR3 has 15 amino acids. Germline loops: CDR1 MDHEN, CDR2 SYDVKM. CDR3 protein: CASSLPGRANQPQHF. The DNA of the CDR3 is TGTGCCAGCAGTTTACCAGGACGGGCGAATCAGCCCCAGCATTTT.